One T cell receptor beta chain is described in this entry. Its matching antigen is unknown. This entry is derived from a study of cytomegalovirus exposure and HLA in healthy donors. V was pared by 4 bases and J by 5 bases, with 17 bases between. Germline CDR1 reads SGHVS; CDR2 reads FNYEAQ. The CDR3 is made up of 15 amino acids. Study outcomes and limitations: Among the CMV-associated chains, a few were confirmed in vitro as specific for CMV antigens. Earlier analysis looked at TCR beta V segments, and most were productive about 87% or about 30% of the time.

The PCR employed 60 Vbeta primers together with 13 Jbeta primers. The method was immunoSEQ multiplex PCR; TCRdb's version includes in-frame clones alone and lacks a portion of them. The table has 100,000 to 150,000 clones, 78% seen once. This sequence was found in a female donor in good health and CMV-seronegative. The rearrangement joins TRBV7-6 to TRBJ1-2; D not resolved. The material sequenced was PBMCs. The CDR3 loop is CASSSERVSEYGYTF. CDR3 bases: TGTGCCAGCAGCTCGGAGAGGGTTTCGGAGTATGGCTACACCTTC.